Listed below are T cell receptor beta chains from one sample, sequenced in a study of T cell responses to AZD1222 COVID-19 vaccine. Sequenced by immunoSEQ multiplex PCR; TCRdb stores in-frame clones only, minus some. The data contain tens of thousands of clones, 75% to 90% of them singletons. Here the sequenced sample was peripheral blood, taken 28 days after the second AZD1222 dose. These receptors were obtained from an adult who received the AZD1222 COVID-19 vaccine. Each CDR3 is given with its conserved first and last residue. The order of the fields is clone size, J gene, D gene, V gene, CDR3 protein, CDR3 DNA. The D gene is left open where the match is weak. Size is omitted from some rows. Given values are once, few, many or a class for expanded clones.

.,TRBJ1-4,TRBD1,TRBV6-2/TRBV6-3,CASSGSDRWDKLFF,TGTGCCAGCAGTGGATCGGACAGGTGGGACAAACTGTTTTTT
once,TRBJ1-1,.,TRBV5-8,CASSSGGIMNTEAFF,TGTGCCAGCAGCTCGGGGGGGATCATGAACACTGAAGCTTTCTTT
.,TRBJ2-7,.,TRBV7-8,CASSSLIETGDRSYEQYF,TGTGCCAGCAGCTCGCTCATAGAGACTGGCGACCGCTCCTACGAGCAGTACTTC
.,TRBJ1-2,.,TRBV18,CASSPQGYGYTF,TGTGCCAGCTCACCACAGGGATATGGCTACACCTTC
.,TRBJ1-1,.,TRBV6-6,CASSGMGTEAFF,TGTGCCAGCAGTGGAATGGGGACTGAAGCTTTCTTT
once,TRBJ1-5,.,TRBV18,CASSPAGADRNQPQHF,TGTGCCAGCTCACCAGCGGGGGCAGACCGCAATCAGCCCCAGCATTTT
.,TRBJ2-5,TRBD2,TRBV27,CASSLYPSGGRLEETQYF,TGTGCCAGCAGTTTATATCCTAGCGGGGGCCGTCTGGAAGAGACCCAGTACTTC
.,TRBJ1-5,.,TRBV18,CASSPGNLGDQPQHF,TGTGCCAGCTCACCAGGGAACCTGGGAGATCAGCCCCAGCATTTT
.,TRBJ1-5,.,TRBV7-9,CASSFSHSNQPQHF,TGTGCCAGCAGCTTTTCCCACTCCAATCAGCCCCAGCATTTT
.,TRBJ1-5,TRBD1,TRBV24-1,CATSDTQGGGQPQHF,TGTGCCACCAGTGACACACAGGGGGGAGGTCAGCCCCAGCATTTT
.,TRBJ1-5,.,TRBV28,CASTPGQFNQPQHF,TGTGCCAGCACCCCTGGACAGTTCAATCAGCCCCAGCATTTT
.,TRBJ1-2,.,TRBV29-1,CSVYRDGYTF,TGCAGCGTATACAGGGACGGCTACACCTTC